These 23 T cell receptor delta chains were sequenced from one sample in a study of gamma-delta T cells after stem cell transplantation. TCRdb re-called the RT-PCR reads using CATT. The sample yields about 15,000 delta-chain clones, about 8.5% seen once. Sample: gamma-delta T cells. These receptor sequences come from a human donor. It is not recorded whose cells these are; they may come from a transplant donor.

As for this clone: A far larger clone is a single base away, which makes a read error likely. Other DNA sequences in the same sample also yield this CDR3. The gene calls are TRDV2 and TRDJ1; 7 bases map to TRDD3. V shed 3 bases and J 0 bases; nucleotides not matched to a gene: 12. The germline V gene has CDR1 GEAIGNYY and CDR2 EKD. The CDR3 consists of 17 residues. CDR3 DNA sequence: TGTGCCTGTGACGCCCTTACCGAGGGATACCACACCGATAAACTCATCTTT. Translated, it gives CACDALTEGYHTDKLIF.

This clone was recorded a few times. The chain is built from TRDV2 and TRDJ1; 9 bases fit TRDD3. J gave up 1 base and V 5 bases, and 7 bases lay outside the gene matches. The CDR3 has 15 residues. Germline values: CDR1 GEAIGNYY, CDR2 EKD. The CDR3 protein is CACACLGIRTDKLIF. CDR3 nucleotide sequence: TGTGCCTGTGCCTGCTTGGGGATACGCACCGATAAACTCATCTTT.

A remark on this clone: The junction does not match germline at one end; this may be a read error. The chain has TRDV1 and TRDJ1, with D perhaps matching TRDD3 (5 bases). CDR3 length: 19 amino acids. Germline lookup yields CDR1 TSWWSYY and CDR2 QGS. The CDR3 DNA reads as TGTGCTATTGGGGAAACCTGTCTCTGCCGTCTACTGAATACCGAAAAACTCATCTTT. This sequence encodes CAIGETCLCRLLNTEKLIF.

About this clone itself: TCRdb pairs this DNA with a much larger clone's protein that differs at residue 12, likely a read error; the protein shown was translated from the DNA. Additional DNA sequences in this sample encode the identical CDR3. V and J are TRDV2 and TRDJ1; D possibly corresponds to TRDD3 (5 bases). The V gene's germline CDR1 is GEAIGNYY and CDR2 EKD. CDR3 length: 15 residues. V was clipped by 0 bases and J by 11 bases, with 21 bases between them. DNA for the CDR3: TGTGCCTGTGACACCGTAGTGGGGACACGGAGTAATCTCATCTTT. This sequence encodes CACDTVVGTRSNLIF.

Points on this clone: The TCRdb record carries a much larger clone's protein, which differs from this DNA's translation at residue 8; a read error is the likely cause, and the protein listed here is the DNA translation. This chain uses TRDV2 with TRDJ1, with a weak D call TRDD3 (5 bases). The CDR3 consists of 19 residues. Trimming cost V 0 bases and J 1 base, with 23 bases left between them. CDR1 GEAIGNYY and CDR2 EKD come from the germline V gene. CDR3 region: CACDTLRVTGSLSTDKLIF. CDR3 bases: TGTGCCTGTGACACCCTACGAGTGACTGGTTCCCTTTCCACCGATAAACTCATCTTT.

This clone was counted between two and nine times. It may be a read error: a sequence one base away is much more abundant. This specimen includes other DNA sequences encoding the same CDR3. This chain joins TRDV1 and TRDJ1, with 7 bases identical to TRDD3. The CDR3 loop spans 22 amino acids. Germline CDR1 reads TSWWSYY; CDR2 reads QGS. The CDR3 is CALGELASPWRGYGTLTDKLIF. CDR3 sequence (DNA): TGTGCTCTTGGGGAACTAGCGTCCCCTTGGCGGGGATATGGGACCCTAACCGATAAACTTATCTTT.

On this clone: The TCRdb record carries a much larger clone's protein, which differs from this DNA's translation at residue 3; a read error is the likely cause, and the protein listed here is the DNA translation. V gene TRDV1 combines with J gene TRDJ1, with TRDD3 as a possible D gene (6 bases). Germline CDR1 is TSWWSYY and CDR2 is QGS. This CDR3 spans 21 amino acids. CDR3 region: CAPGEEVALQLGARYTDKLIF. CDR3 in DNA: TGTGCTCCTGGGGAAGAGGTAGCCCTACAGTTGGGGGCCAGGTACACCGATAAACTCATCTTT.

With respect to this clone: TCRdb assigns this DNA the protein of a much larger clone, which departs from its translation at residue 13; this likely reflects a read error, and the protein shown comes from translating the DNA. The J gene is TRDJ1, the V gene TRDV1, with a weak D call TRDD2 (6 bases). Germline CDR1 TSWWSYY, CDR2 QGS. The V and J ends lost 2 bases and 0 bases respectively, with 28 bases between them. The CDR3 has 21 amino acids. The CDR3 DNA follows: TGTGCTCTTGGGGAAATGGGCCTCCTACGCCCCTTTGAGGGATACACCGATAAACTCATCTTT. Its protein product is CALGEMGLLRPFEGYTDKLIF.

With respect to this clone: Translating this DNA gives a protein that differs at residue 14 from the TCRdb one, which belongs to a much larger clone; a read error is likely, and the protein shown is this translation. The CDR3 DNA reads TGTGCCTGTGACAGAGGGGGGGATACGCGATCTTACACCGGTAAACTCATCTTT. Amino acids: CACDRGGDTRSYTGKLIF. The gene calls are TRDV2 and TRDJ1, with 10 nucleotides matching TRDD3. Germline-derived CDR1 and CDR2 are GEAIGNYY and EKD. The length of the CDR3 is 18 residues.

This clone came up a few times. TCRdb assigns this DNA the protein of a much larger clone, which departs from its translation at residue 13; this likely reflects a read error, and the protein shown comes from translating the DNA. V usage is TRDV2 and J usage is TRDJ1; D not certain. This CDR3 is 21 amino acids long. V was cut by 4 bases and J by 1 base, with 33 bases left in between. The germline CDR1 and CDR2 sequences are GEAIGNYY and EKD. The CDR3 DNA is TGTGCCTGTGATATTCTAACGGCTGCTGTCGTAACGGACGGGGTCACCGATAAACTCATCTTT. It encodes CACDILTAAVVTDGVTDKLIF.

Regarding this clone: The germline gene is not matched at one end of the junction; a read error may be the cause. This specimen includes other DNA sequences encoding the same CDR3. The chain combines TRDV2 with TRDJ1; 11 bases are shared with TRDD3. CDR3 length equals 19 residues. From germline, CDR1 is GEAIGNYY and CDR2 EKD. DNA for the CDR3: TGTGCCTGTGACGTACTCCTGGGGGATACCGCAGCGAACACCGATAACCTCATCTTT. It translates to CACDVLLGDTAANTDNLIF.

Comment on this clone: The TCRdb protein comes from a much larger clone and disagrees with this DNA's translation at residue 15, likely due to a read error; the protein given here is derived from the DNA. V is TRDV2 and J is TRDJ3, with 8 bases lining up with TRDD3. J was trimmed by 2 bases and V by 0 bases; bases with no gene match: 20. The CDR3 has 23 amino acids. Germline V gives CDR1 GEAIGNYY, CDR2 EKD. The CDR3 DNA follows: TGTGCCTGTGACACCGCGCCTACTGGGGGCCCCAACCTAAGCCCCTGGGACACCCGACAGATGTTTTTC. This encodes CACDTAPTGGPNLSPWDTRQMFF.

This clone occurred a few times. The protein recorded in TCRdb matches a much larger clone and deviates from this DNA's translation at residue 4, suggesting a read error; the protein here is obtained by translating the DNA. This sequence joins TRDV3 and TRDJ1, with 7 nucleotides matching TRDD3. The junction had 14 bases not matched to a gene; V was cut back by 3 bases and J by 4 bases. Germline-derived CDR1 and CDR2 are TVYSNPD and GDNSRS (reference sequence). The CDR3 consists of 15 residues. Here the CDR3 reads CALAAGADTVDKLIF. CDR3 nucleotides: TGTGCCTTGGCAGCTGGGGCGGATACGGTCGATAAACTCATCTTT.

Turning to this clone: The protein that TCRdb holds for this DNA derives from a much larger clone and differs from the translated DNA at residue 5, which likely indicates a read error; the protein shown here is translated from the DNA. The chain uses TRDV2 and TRDJ1; 11 bases fit TRDD3. CDR1 GEAIGNYY and CDR2 EKD come from the germline V gene. This CDR3 has 16 residues. The V and J ends lost 3 bases and 1 base, in that order; junction bases with no gene match: 6. CDR3 sequence: CACDRLGDSSTDKLIF. Written as DNA, the CDR3 is TGTGCCTGTGACCGACTGGGGGATAGCTCCACCGATAAACTCATCTTT.

This clone turned up a few times. This DNA's translation differs at residue 7 from TCRdb's protein, which comes from a much larger clone; a read error is likely, and the protein shown is translated from the DNA. This chain uses TRDV1 with TRDJ1; TRDD3 matches at 11 bases. Trimming took 4 bases from V and 0 from J; bases not matched to a gene: 22. Looked up from germline, CDR1 is TSWWSYY and CDR2 is QGS. The CDR3 has 22 residues. CDR3 protein: CALGAPHMWGIRHFLYTDKLIF. CDR3 nucleotides: TGTGCTCTTGGGGCTCCTCATATGTGGGGGATACGACACTTTTTGTACACCGATAAACTCATCTTT.

In regard to this clone: A junction end diverges from the germline sequence, so it may reflect a read error. In the same sample, other DNA sequences code for this CDR3. The chain has TRDV2 and TRDJ1; D not resolved. The CDR3 loop spans 18 amino acids. Germline V gene sequence: CDR1 GEAIGNYY, CDR2 EKD. This chain's CDR3 is CACDIVVAPLSYTDQLIF. The CDR3 DNA follows: TGTGCCTGTGACATAGTGGTGGCTCCGCTCTCTTACACCGATCAACTCATCTTT.

As for this clone: The mismatch at residue 9 between this DNA's translation and the TCRdb protein of a much larger clone likely reflects a read error; the protein shown is translated from the DNA. The chain uses TRDV1 and TRDJ1; D may be TRDD2 (5 bases). Per the germline V gene, CDR1 is TSWWSYY and CDR2 is QGS. This CDR3 contains 21 residues. V lost 3 bases, J lost 0 bases, and 29 bases lay in between. The DNA of the CDR3 is TGTGCTCTTGGGGACTTACTTGCTTATACTTCCCGGGTACGGTACACCGATAAACTCATCTTT. Its protein product is CALGDLLAYTSRVRYTDKLIF.

This clone was picked up a small number of times. The protein given by TCRdb reflects a much larger clone and differs at residue 5 from this DNA's translation, likely from a read error; the protein shown is the DNA's translation. The chain's CDR3 is CACDTLTEGYHTDKLIF. The CDR3 DNA reads TGTGCCTGTGACACCCTTACAGAGGGATACCACACCGATAAACTCATCTTT. The rearrangement uses TRDV2 and TRDJ1, with 7 positions matching TRDD3. Germline V CDR1 and CDR2: GEAIGNYY, EKD. The V and J ends lost 0 bases and 0 bases, in that order; junction bases with no gene match: 9. The CDR3 is 17 residues long.

This clone was recorded a few times. TCRdb's listed protein matches a much larger clone and diverges from this DNA's translation at residue 10, likely through a read error; the protein shown comes from the DNA. The rearrangement joins TRDV2 to TRDJ2, with 7 bases fitting TRDD2. CDR1 GEAIGNYY and CDR2 EKD come from the germline V gene. Losses at the gene ends were 3 bases for V and 1 base for J; bases not matched to a gene: 16. The CDR3 is made up of 19 amino acids. The CDR3 loop reads CACDRIPTREMDLTAQLFF. DNA for the CDR3: TGTGCCTGTGACCGCATTCCTACCCGGGAGATGGATTTGACAGCACAACTCTTCTTT.

This clone was counted between two and nine times. The TCRdb protein comes from a much larger clone and disagrees with this DNA's translation at residue 13, likely due to a read error; the protein given here is derived from the DNA. The chain combines TRDV1 with TRDJ1; perhaps D is TRDD2 or TRDD3 (6 bases each). The CDR3 extends over 19 amino acids. V was clipped by 2 bases and J by 1 base, with 23 bases between them. Germline lookup yields CDR1 TSWWSYY and CDR2 QGS. Written as DNA, the CDR3 is TGTGCTCTTGGGGAATCCGTCCTTCCCGGGGGACCGTGCACCGATAAACTCATCTTT. Translated, it gives CALGESVLPGGPCTDKLIF.

Comments on this clone: The protein that TCRdb holds for this DNA derives from a much larger clone and differs from the translated DNA at residue 14, which likely indicates a read error; the protein shown here is translated from the DNA. V and J are TRDV1 and TRDJ1; D may match TRDD2 or TRDD3 (6 bases each). From germline, CDR1 is TSWWSYY and CDR2 QGS. V lost 2 bases and J 3 bases, leaving 28 bases between the germline ends. CDR3 length: 20 amino acids. CDR3 in amino acids: CALGESGGSYGDWVADKLIF. CDR3 coding DNA: TGTGCTCTTGGGGAAAGTGGTGGGTCCTACGGGGACTGGGTGGCCGATAAACTCATCTTT.

The sample holds a few counts of this clone. A far larger clone is only one base removed, so a read error is likely. The same CDR3 is also encoded by other DNA sequences in this sample. This CDR3 is CACDTLWGIPYTDKLIF. The CDR3 DNA reads as TGTGCCTGTGACACCCTCTGGGGGATCCCGTACACCGATAAACTCATCTTC. This chain uses TRDV2 with TRDJ1, with 9 bases matching TRDD3. Germline CDR1 and CDR2: GEAIGNYY and EKD. The CDR3 is 17 amino acids.

Points on this clone: The protein TCRdb lists belongs to a much larger clone and differs from this DNA's translation at residue 14, which points to a read error; the protein shown is made from the DNA. J is TRDJ1 and V is TRDV2, with 12 positions matching TRDD3. V shed 2 bases and J 2 bases; nucleotides not matched to a gene: 14. The CDR3 covers 19 residues. Germline V lookup: CDR1 GEAIGNYY, CDR2 EKD. CDR3 sequence: CACDSVLGDTSSRTDKLIF. The CDR3 DNA reads TGTGCCTGTGACAGCGTACTGGGGGATACCTCCTCACGGACCGATAAACTCATCTTT.